Each of the 20 T cell receptor beta chains below was sequenced from the same sample in a study of blood T cell repertoires in COVID-19. Assay used: immunoSEQ multiplex PCR; TCRdb lists only in-frame clones, some missing. This table has approximately 52,000 clones, under 95% appearing once. The sample taken for sequencing was peripheral blood. The receptor set was obtained from a man aged 45 to 65 with acute or convalescent COVID-19.

V and J are TRBV9 and TRBJ2-5, with a weak D call TRBD2 (6 bases). Trimming removed 0 bases from V and 2 bases from J, with 11 bases in between. In germline, CDR1 is SGDLS, CDR2 YYNGEE. The CDR3 length is 15 residues. The CDR3 nucleotides are TGTGCCAGCAGCGTAGGGGGTCGGGGGCAAGAGACCCAGTACTTC. Encoded protein: CASSVGGRGQETQYF.

The V call is TRBV5-1, the J call TRBJ2-7, with 8 nucleotides matching TRBD1. From germline, CDR1 is SGHRS and CDR2 YFSETQ. CDR3 length: 15 residues. V shed 5 bases, J shed 2 bases, and the junction held 9 bases outside the gene matches. The DNA of the CDR3 is TGCGCCAGCAGTCAAGGACAGGGCCTAACCTACGAGCAGTACTTC. Its protein is CASSQGQGLTYEQYF.

The chain employs TRBV5-1 and TRBJ1-6; D is uncertain. The CDR3 spans 12 residues. Germline V gene data show CDR1 as SGHRS and CDR2 as YFSETQ. V gave up 2 bases and J gave up 7 bases, with 4 bases separating them. This CDR3 is CASSFLNSPLHF. Here the CDR3 DNA reads TGCGCCAGCAGCTTTCTGAATTCACCCCTCCACTTT.

This chain joins TRBV19 and TRBJ1-1; D call uncertain. Trimming cost V 5 bases and J 0 bases, with 10 bases left between them. Germline V lookup: CDR1 LNHDA, CDR2 SQIVND (reference sequence). The CDR3 sequence is 14 residues long. The DNA for the CDR3 is TGTGCCAGTAGTCGGGGTCTCATGAACACTGAAGCTTTCTTT. Its translation is CASSRGLMNTEAFF.

The chain is built from TRBV24-1 and TRBJ1-2; D is uncertain. Deletions cut 3 bases from V and 3 bases from J, with 7 bases between. CDR1 and CDR2 from the germline V gene are KGHDR and SFDVKD. The CDR3 runs 13 residues. CDR3 residues: CATSDPHYYGYTF. CDR3 nucleotides: TGTGCCACCAGTGATCCCCATTACTATGGCTACACCTTC.

This chain connects TRBV9 to TRBJ1-4; TRBD1 is a possible D gene (6 bases). Germline assignment: CDR1 SGDLS and CDR2 YYNGEE. Trimming stripped 0 bases from V and 4 bases from J, with 13 bases between. The CDR3 loop spans 16 amino acids. CDR3 in amino acids: CASSVEGGTYNEKLFF. In DNA form, the CDR3 reads TGTGCCAGCAGCGTAGAGGGGGGGACCTATAATGAAAAACTGTTTTTT. The variable domain in full, with the rest retrieved from reference TRBV9 and TRBJ1-4, is DSGVTQTPKHLITATGQRVTLRCSPRSGDLSVYWYQQSLDQGLQFLIQYYNGEERAKGNILERFSAQQFPDLHSELNLSSLELGDSALYFCASSVEGGTYNEKLFFGSGTQLSVL.

The gene calls are TRBV9 and TRBJ1-1; tentatively, D is TRBD1 (5 bases). Trimming cost V 4 bases and J 1 base, with 17 bases left between them. Germline lookup yields CDR1 SGDLS and CDR2 YYNGEE. The CDR3 is 16 amino acids. In DNA form, the CDR3 reads TGTGCCAGCAGCCTAGGGGCGGGGGTCAGGAACACTGAAGCTTTCTTT. Translating gives CASSLGAGVRNTEAFF.

The rearrangement links TRBV10-3 to TRBJ2-3, with TRBD2 matching over 9 bases. This CDR3 is built from 17 residues. Germline V gene lookup returns CDR1 ENHRY and CDR2 SYGVKD. Unmatched junction bases numbered 11, after V lost 7 bases and J lost 0 bases. This chain's CDR3 is CAINGSGGTFSTDTQYF. CDR3 sequence (DNA): TGTGCCATCAATGGCAGCGGGGGGACTTTTAGCACAGATACGCAGTATTTT.

The chain recombines TRBV7-8 with TRBJ2-7; D gene ambiguous. Trimming left V 3 bases short and J 4 bases short, with 10 bases between. Germline lookup yields CDR1 SGHVS and CDR2 FQNEAQ. The CDR3 extends over 13 amino acids. CDR3 region: CASSFPGWYEQYF. In DNA, the CDR3 is TGTGCCAGCAGCTTCCCCGGTTGGTACGAGCAGTACTTC.

V and J are TRBV10-1 and TRBJ1-5; TRBD1 matches at 8 bases. Germline V lookup: CDR1 WNHNN, CDR2 SYGVQD (reference sequence). The CDR3 extends over 17 amino acids. Losses at the gene ends were 7 bases for V and 0 bases for J; bases not matched to a gene: 11. The CDR3 DNA is TGCGCCAGCAACGGACAGGGACGACCCTATAGCAATCAGCCCCAGCATTTT. It codes for CASNGQGRPYSNQPQHF.

The chain couples TRBV3-1 (or the pseudogene TRBV3-2) to TRBJ2-4; D remains unclear. V lost 5 bases, J lost 4 bases, and 3 bases lay in between. This CDR3 comprises 11 residues. Germline CDR1 is LGHDT and CDR2 is YNNKEL (reference sequence). The CDR3 DNA reads as TGTGCCAGCAGCTATAAAAACATTCAGTACTTC. Residues: CASSYKNIQYF.

This clone was counted only a few times. The chain uses TRBV5-1 and TRBJ1-2, with D possibly being TRBD1 (5 bases). Trimming removed 3 bases from V and 0 bases from J, with 15 bases in between. Germline V lookup: CDR1 SGHRS, CDR2 YFSETQ. CDR3 length equals 16 residues. CDR3 region: CASSSTAGHPNYGYTF. The CDR3 coding sequence is TGCGCCAGCAGCTCAACCGCAGGGCACCCTAACTATGGCTACACCTTC.

The CDR3 loop is CASSNGLTYEQYF. As DNA, the CDR3 is TGTGCCAGCAGCAACGGACTTACCTACGAGCAGTACTTC. The chain employs TRBV5-4 and TRBJ2-7; possible D gene TRBD2, 5 bases. Trimming left V 4 bases short and J 2 bases short, with 10 bases between. CDR3 length: 13 amino acids. Per the germline V gene, CDR1 is SGHNT and CDR2 is YYREEE (reference sequence).

V and J are TRBV30 and TRBJ2-6; D unclear. CDR3 length equals 15 residues. The V end was cut by 2 bases, the J end by 1 base, with 9 bases between. Germline CDR1 and CDR2: GTSNPN and SVGIG (reference sequence). CDR3 protein: CAWSPTVSGANVLTF. CDR3 coding DNA: TGTGCCTGGAGTCCTACGGTGTCTGGGGCCAACGTCCTGACTTTC. Drawing the rest from reference TRBV30 and TRBJ2-6, the complete variable domain is SQTIHQWPATLVQPVGSPLSLECTVEGTSNPNLYWYRQAAGRGLQLLFYSVGIGQISSEVPQNLSASRPQDRQFILSSKKLLLSDSGFYLCAWSPTVSGANVLTFGAGSRLTVL.

The chain employs TRBV11-3 and TRBJ2-1; tentatively, D is TRBD1 (6 bases). This CDR3 region has 16 residues. Per the germline V gene, CDR1 is SGHNT and CDR2 is YENEEA. V lost 5 bases and J lost 3, with 17 bases in between. CDR3 loop: CASSVTQGLGYNEQFF. In nucleotides, the CDR3 is TGTGCCAGCAGCGTGACACAGGGTTTAGGCTACAATGAGCAGTTCTTC.

This chain links TRBV5-1 with TRBJ1-6; possibly TRBD1 for D (5 bases). With 1 base removed from V and 9 bases from J, the gap between germline ends came to 14 bases. There are 15 residues in the CDR3. Looked up from germline, CDR1 is SGHRS and CDR2 is YFSETQ. CDR3 residues: CASSLKEGATSPLHF. Here the CDR3 DNA reads TGCGCCAGCAGCTTGAAAGAAGGGGCAACTTCACCCCTCCACTTT.

This clone occurred a few times. The genes are TRBV7-2 and TRBJ2-5, with unresolved D. The germline V gene has CDR1 SGHTA and CDR2 FQGNSA. The CDR3 runs to 15 residues. Between the trimmed V and J ends, which lost 0 bases and 5 bases, there was a span of 13 bases. This chain's CDR3 is CASSLAGRSTETQYF. CDR3 nucleotide sequence: TGTGCCAGCAGCTTAGCGGGCAGGTCGACGGAGACCCAGTACTTC.

The V and J genes are TRBV7-3 and TRBJ2-7; D call uncertain. The CDR3 is 12 amino acids. The germline CDR1 and CDR2 sequences are SGHTA and FQGTGA. Trimming shortened V by 1 base and J by 3 bases, and 4 bases separated the two germline ends. CDR3: CASSLNFYEQYF. Written as DNA, the CDR3 is TGTGCCAGCAGCTTAAACTTCTACGAGCAGTACTTC.

The gene calls are TRBV4-2 and TRBJ1-2, with D perhaps matching TRBD1 (5 bases). Germline CDR1 reads LGHNA; CDR2 reads YNFKEQ. V lost 1 base to trimming and J lost 4 bases, with 7 bases between them. CDR3 length equals 13 residues. CDR3 sequence reads: CASSQGQSYGYTF. The DNA for the CDR3 is TGTGCCAGCAGCCAAGGACAGTCCTATGGCTACACCTTC.

Turning to this clone: The sample carries other DNA sequences with the same CDR3. The CDR3 sequence: CASSYTGQGAGYTF. CDR3 DNA: TGTGCCAGCAGTTACACTGGACAGGGGGCTGGCTACACCTTC. This chain connects TRBV6-5 to TRBJ1-2; 11 nucleotides match TRBD1. CDR1 and CDR2 from the germline V gene are MNHEY and SVGAGI. The CDR3 runs 14 residues. V gave up 2 bases and J gave up 7 bases; unmatched junction bases: 3.